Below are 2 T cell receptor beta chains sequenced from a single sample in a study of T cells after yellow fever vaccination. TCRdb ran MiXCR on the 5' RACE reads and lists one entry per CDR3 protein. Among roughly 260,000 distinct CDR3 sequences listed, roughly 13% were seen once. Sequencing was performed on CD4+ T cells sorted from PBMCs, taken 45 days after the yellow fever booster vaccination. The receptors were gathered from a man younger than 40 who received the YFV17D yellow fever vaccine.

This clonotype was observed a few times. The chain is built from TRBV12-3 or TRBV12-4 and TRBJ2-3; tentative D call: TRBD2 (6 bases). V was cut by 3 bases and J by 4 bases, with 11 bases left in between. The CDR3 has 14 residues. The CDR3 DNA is TGTGCCAGCAGTTTTGGGACTCCCGCAGATACGCAGTATTTT. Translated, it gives CASSFGTPADTQYF.

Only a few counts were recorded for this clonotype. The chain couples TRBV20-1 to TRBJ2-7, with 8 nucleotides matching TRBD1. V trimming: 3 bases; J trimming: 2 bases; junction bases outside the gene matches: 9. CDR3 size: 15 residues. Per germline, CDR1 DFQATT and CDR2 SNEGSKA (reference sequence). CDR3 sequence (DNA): TGCAGTGCTAGTACCGCCCGGGACAGGCCCTACGAGCAGTACTTC. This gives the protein CSASTARDRPYEQYF.